This is a list of T cell receptor beta chains from one sample in a study of blood T cell repertoires in COVID-19. Sequencing was performed with immunoSEQ multiplex PCR; in TCRdb, only in-frame clones are kept and a portion is missing. The top ten clones hold about 1.5% of a sample with some 400,000 clones, about 89% of them seen once. Sequencing was done on a sample of PBMCs or T cells enriched from blood (not recorded which). The receptors were sampled from a man in his thirties or forties who had recovered from COVID-19. CDR3s include the opening cysteine and the closing phenylalanine or tryptophan. Each record gives: V gene, J gene, D gene, clone size, CDR3 protein, CDR3 DNA. The D gene is left open where the match is weak. A clone size is listed for some rows: how often the clone was seen (once, few, many), or a class if it is expanded.

TRBV2	TRBJ1-1	-	few	CASKVGASGAEAFF	TGTGCCAGCAAGGTTGGGGCGTCGGGGGCTGAAGCTTTCTTT
TRBV19	TRBJ1-5	TRBD1	-	CASSTPTGLSNQPQHF	TGTGCCAGTAGTACCCCGACAGGGCTTAGCAATCAGCCCCAGCATTTT
TRBV7-9	TRBJ1-3	-	few	CASSQNSGNTIYF	TGTGCCAGCAGCCAAAACTCTGGAAACACCATATATTTT
TRBV5-6	TRBJ1-4	-	-	CASGTLGANEKLFF	TGTGCCAGCGGTACTTTAGGGGCTAATGAAAAACTGTTTTTT
TRBV7-9	TRBJ1-1	TRBD1	-	CASSSSILTGRNTEAFF	TGTGCCAGCAGCTCATCCATTTTGACAGGGCGGAACACTGAAGCTTTCTTT
TRBV4-2	TRBJ2-2	TRBD2	-	CASSQELAGGLDTGELFF	TGTGCCAGCAGCCAAGAGCTAGCGGGGGGGTTGGACACCGGGGAGCTGTTTTTT
TRBV9	TRBJ1-2	-	-	CASSHGSTEWGYTF	TGTGCCAGCAGCCACGGTTCGACAGAGTGGGGCTACACCTTC
TRBV30	TRBJ1-5	-	-	CAWRSDSNQPQHF	TGTGCCTGGAGGTCAGATAGCAATCAGCCCCAGCATTTT
TRBV4-1	TRBJ2-5	-	-	CASSKGGVKETQYF	TGCGCCAGCAGCAAGGGGGGGGTGAAAGAGACCCAGTACTTC
TRBV19	TRBJ1-5	-	-	CATCPAVSNQPQHF	TGTGCCACATGTCCGGCGGTTAGCAATCAGCCCCAGCATTTT
TRBV20-1	TRBJ1-6	TRBD1	few	CSASGTDSPLHF	TGCAGTGCTAGTGGGACAGATTCACCCCTCCACTTT
TRBV24-1	TRBJ1-6	-	many	CATSDRPRREIYNSPLHF	TGTGCCACCAGTGACCGGCCGCGTCGGGAGATATATAATTCACCCCTCCACTTT
TRBV5-1	TRBJ2-2	TRBD1	-	CASSTGQWAGELFF	TGCGCCAGCAGCACGGGACAGTGGGCCGGGGAGCTGTTTTTT
TRBV9	TRBJ1-2	-	once	CASSVDLSGDGYTF	TGTGCCAGCAGCGTAGATCTTAGCGGCGATGGCTACACCTTC
TRBV28	TRBJ1-5	-	-	CASSLVVVPGSQPQHF	TGTGCCAGCAGTTTGGTCGTGGTCCCGGGGAGTCAGCCCCAGCATTTT
TRBV7-8	TRBJ1-2	-	-	CASSETANYGYTF	TGTGCCAGCAGCGAGACAGCTAACTATGGCTACACCTTC
TRBV12-3/TRBV12-4	TRBJ1-5	TRBD1	-	CASIRQGRQPQHF	TGTGCCAGCATCCGACAGGGGCGGCAGCCCCAGCATTTT
TRBV27	TRBJ1-2	TRBD1	-	CASSSFTGGGYGYTF	TGTGCCAGCAGTTCCTTTACAGGGGGCGGGTATGGCTACACCTTC
TRBV6-2/TRBV6-3	TRBJ1-5	TRBD1	-	CASSSTGVSNQPQHF	TGTGCCAGCAGTTCAACAGGGGTAAGCAATCAGCCCCAGCATTTT
TRBV5-1	TRBJ1-5	TRBD1	-	CASSYPGRDRVNQPQHF	TGCGCCAGCAGCTATCCCGGCCGGGACAGGGTCAATCAGCCCCAGCATTTT
TRBV27	TRBJ2-1	-	-	CASSLAVSYNEQFF	TGTGCCAGCAGTTTAGCAGTCTCCTACAATGAGCAGTTCTTC
TRBV6-5	TRBJ1-5	-	-	CASTVEGSSNQPQHF	TGTGCCAGCACCGTAGAGGGCAGTAGCAATCAGCCCCAGCATTTT
TRBV15	TRBJ1-4	TRBD1	-	CATSGGQVITNEKLFF	TGTGCCACCAGCGGGGGACAGGTTATTACTAATGAAAAACTGTTTTTT
TRBV5-4	TRBJ1-1	-	-	CASSPASPGTEAFF	TGTGCCAGCAGCCCCGCCAGCCCGGGCACTGAAGCTTTCTTT
TRBV29-1	TRBJ1-1	TRBD1	-	CSVRDRGHTEAFF	TGCAGCGTTAGGGACAGGGGACACACTGAAGCTTTCTTT
TRBV18	TRBJ1-1	-	once	CASSPRTEIKAFF	TGTGCCAGCTCACCACGCACAGAGATAAAAGCTTTCTTT
TRBV9	TRBJ2-3	-	-	CASSVAKPTDTQYF	TGTGCCAGCAGCGTAGCTAAACCGACAGATACGCAGTATTTT
TRBV18	TRBJ1-1	-	-	CASSPLEMNTEAFF	TGTGCCAGCTCACCACTCGAGATGAACACTGAAGCTTTCTTT
TRBV10-3	TRBJ2-1	-	many	CASNHKGVEQFF	TGTGCCAGCAACCACAAAGGGGTGGAGCAGTTCTTC
TRBV4-3	TRBJ2-7	-	-	CASSSGTLDLSYEQYF	TGCGCCAGCAGCTCCGGGACACTCGACTTATCCTACGAGCAGTACTTC
TRBV6-5	TRBJ2-7	-	-	CASRRTASYEQYF	TGTGCCAGCAGAAGGACAGCCTCCTACGAGCAGTACTTC
TRBV18	TRBJ1-1	TRBD1	-	CASSPRTGGLEEAFF	TGTGCCAGCTCACCCCGGACAGGGGGATTGGAGGAAGCTTTCTTT
TRBV5-6	TRBJ1-6	-	-	CASSLGFTGGWSPLHF	TGTGCCAGCAGCTTGGGTTTTACGGGTGGGTGGTCACCCCTCCACTTT
TRBV18	TRBJ1-1	TRBD1	-	CASSPLGQGTEAFF	TGTGCCAGCTCACCGCTGGGACAGGGGACTGAAGCTTTCTTT
TRBV2	TRBJ2-2	-	-	CASKEGSTGELFF	TGTGCCAGCAAGGAGGGGAGCACCGGGGAGCTGTTTTTT
TRBV2	TRBJ2-2	TRBD1	-	CASIIGTGLPGELFF	TGTGCCAGCATTATAGGGACAGGGTTACCCGGGGAGCTGTTTTTT
TRBV6-6	TRBJ2-1	-	-	CASSAGYNEQFF	TGTGCCAGCAGCGCAGGTTACAATGAGCAGTTCTTC
TRBV18	TRBJ1-1	-	-	CASSPRGDTEAFF	TGTGCCAGCTCACCACGGGGGGACACTGAAGCTTTCTTT
TRBV30	TRBJ1-2	-	-	CAWSVQGAGGYTF	TGTGCCTGGAGTGTACAAGGGGCCGGAGGCTACACCTTC
TRBV19	TRBJ2-7	-	-	CASSIQGISSYEQYF	TGTGCCAGTAGTATCCAGGGGATTAGCTCCTACGAGCAGTACTTC
TRBV5-1	TRBJ1-2	TRBD1	-	CASSEGQGLSGYTF	TGCGCCAGCTCGGAGGGACAGGGCCTCTCAGGCTACACCTTC
TRBV2	TRBJ2-5	-	-	CASSERIIGVSQYF	TGTGCCAGCAGTGAAAGGATAATCGGGGTGTCCCAGTACTTC
TRBV7-7	TRBJ2-1	TRBD2	-	CASSLDGTSGGPYYNEQFF	TGTGCCAGCAGCCTTGACGGGACTAGCGGGGGCCCTTACTACAATGAGCAGTTCTTC
TRBV10-3	TRBJ2-1	TRBD2	-	CAISVPGAGGRVGNEQFF	TGTGCCATCAGTGTTCCAGGGGCGGGGGGCCGCGTGGGCAATGAGCAGTTCTTC
TRBV4-1	TRBJ1-1	-	few	CASSLPGYTEAFF	TGCGCCAGCAGCCTGCCGGGGTACACTGAAGCTTTCTTT
TRBV7-2	TRBJ1-3	-	few	CASSLAWGPGNTIYF	TGTGCCAGCAGCTTAGCTTGGGGGCCGGGAAACACCATATATTTT
TRBV9	TRBJ1-1	-	-	CASSPLSEAFF	TGTGCCAGCAGCCCCCTTTCTGAAGCTTTCTTT
TRBV5-6	TRBJ1-1	TRBD1	-	CASSVFTGVSNTEAFF	TGTGCCAGCAGCGTTTTTACAGGGGTTTCGAACACTGAAGCTTTCTTT
TRBV5-5	TRBJ1-5	TRBD1	once	CASSHAPDQGERPQHF	TGTGCCAGCAGCCATGCCCCCGACCAGGGGGAAAGGCCCCAGCATTTT
TRBV7-9	TRBJ1-5	-	-	CASSVGGSNQPQHF	TGTGCCAGCAGTGTCGGGGGGAGCAATCAGCCCCAGCATTTT
TRBV5-1	TRBJ2-3	TRBD2	-	CASSPGGDTQYF	TGCGCCAGCAGCCCGGGGGGAGATACGCAGTATTTT
TRBV7-9	TRBJ2-2	-	-	CASRGGGGGNTGELFF	TGTGCCAGCAGGGGAGGCGGCGGCGGGAACACCGGGGAGCTGTTTTTT
TRBV9	TRBJ2-7	TRBD1	once	CASSDPGTGGGYEQYF	TGTGCCAGCAGTGACCCCGGGACAGGGGGCGGGTACGAGCAGTACTTC
TRBV18	TRBJ1-3	-	once	CASSPLDRGARNTIYF	TGTGCCAGCTCACCACTGGACCGCGGGGCCCGAAACACCATATATTTT
TRBV7-9	TRBJ1-1	TRBD1	-	CASTLGQGVTEAFF	TGTGCCAGCACCTTGGGACAGGGAGTTACTGAAGCTTTCTTT
TRBV5-4	TRBJ1-1	-	once	CASSLVGGTTLTKGFF	TGTGCCAGCAGCTTGGTAGGGGGAACAACTCTTACCAAGGGTTTCTTT
TRBV7-8	TRBJ1-5	-	-	CASSPVAGGNQPQHF	TGTGCCAGCAGCCCCGTGGCCGGGGGCAATCAGCCCCAGCATTTT